This T cell receptor (beta chain) was recorded in a study of control samples from healthy donors and cancer patients. Trimming pared 1 base from V and 3 bases from J, leaving 12 bases between. Germline CDR1 SGHAT, CDR2 FQNNGV. The CDR3 runs to 15 residues. Assay: immunoSEQ multiplex PCR; the TCRdb copy retains only in-frame clones and omits some. The sample lists 35,000 to 45,000 clones, 75% to 95% seen once, with 22% in the top ten. Sequencing used PBMCs. This clonotype was obtained from a woman between 35 and 50 years old with head and neck cancer. J is TRBJ1-1 and V is TRBV11-2, with D tentatively TRBD1 (5 bases). In DNA form, the CDR3 reads TGTGCCAGCAGCTTAGCTGGGGGAGTACACACTGAAGCTTTCTTT. It translates to CASSLAGGVHTEAFF.